The clone carrying this T cell receptor beta chain was seen only a few times. Its target is not known. The data were taken from a study of CD8+ T cells in alopecia areata. Whole-study context: At a dose of 5 to 10 mg twice daily, oral tofacitinib was given to treated patients.

Germline V lookup: CDR1 SGHDN, CDR2 FVKESK. This CDR3 has 11 residues. V lost 2 bases, J lost 7 bases, and 3 bases lay in between. Following extraction, RNA underwent reverse transcription to cDNA, which served as the sequencing template. Measured with immunoSEQ multiplex PCR; TCRdb has only the in-frame clones, and not every one. The repertoire includes roughly 75,000 clones, 55% to 75% of them detected once, and over 15% sits in the top ten. The study's findings and limits: With patients, TCR sharing proved less clear than in mice, a difference possibly related to HLA.

This chain uses TRBV14 with TRBJ2-1; no firm D call. The sequences come from CD8+ T cells sorted from blood, collected at week 0. The TCR sequence derives from a human donor with alopecia areata. CDR3 amino acids: CASSQTNEQFF. As DNA, the CDR3 is TGTGCCAGCAGCCAAACTAATGAGCAGTTCTTC.